This T cell receptor (beta chain) was identified in a study of molecular identifiers for immune sequencing clone quantification. The authors built bulk TCR libraries by previously described methods with listed TCR primers. TCRdb re-called the PCR reads through MiXCR, storing one row per CDR3 protein. This table holds approximately 550,000 distinct CDR3 sequences, approximately 25% found once. This clonotype was seen many times. V lost 1 base to trimming and J lost 6 bases, with 10 bases between them. Germline V CDR1 and CDR2: LGHNA, YSLEER. The CDR3 extends over 13 amino acids. Sorting was used to obtain naive CD8 T cells (CD8+CD4-CCR7+CD45RA+).

The source of this sequence is a human donor in good health. Some libraries in this study had Jurkat cell RNA spiked in. Sample: naive CD8+ T cells from blood, with Jurkat cell RNA spiked in. Subset noted: FACS-sorted CD8+CD4-CCR7+CD45RA+ naive T cells. The genes are TRBV4-3 and TRBJ2-7; the D gene is possibly TRBD2 (6 bases). CDR3 in DNA: TGCGCCAGCAGCCAAGGCGGGGTCGGCGAGCAGTACTTC. Translating gives CASSQGGVGEQYF.